Below, 28 T cell receptor beta chains from the same sample are listed, as sequenced in a study of vaccination effects on CD4 cells after COVID-19. Ahead of sequencing, the ViraFEST assay grew antigen-specific CD4+ T cells using viral peptide pools. Culture proceeded for more than 8 days, and CD4+ T cells were then isolated. Their SARS-CoV-2 infection, verified by PCR, occurred between March and December 2020. For these TCRs, the target antigens are not known. Produced via immunoSEQ multiplex PCR; TCRdb's table is partial and in-frame only. The sample holds more than 15,000 clones; around 76% are singletons and the top ten take around a sixth. The sequences come from CD4+ T cells from PBMCs cultured with SARS-CoV-2 spike peptides, collected before COVID-19 vaccination. The receptor set was obtained from a human donor who had a prior SARS-CoV-2 infection.

The chain has TRBV19 and TRBJ1-2, with unresolved D. Germline CDR1 LNHDA, CDR2 SQIVND (reference sequence). This CDR3 is 14 amino acids long. Trimming took 6 bases from V and 7 from J, leaving 18 bases between them. The CDR3 DNA is TGTGCCAGTAGGAACACCGCAAGTATGATTGGCTACACCTTC. It is translated as CASRNTASMIGYTF.

V and J are TRBV5-1 and TRBJ2-3; TRBD2 matches at 7 bases. This CDR3 is 15 amino acids long. The V gene end was trimmed by 4 bases and the J gene end by 3 bases; junction bases not matched to a gene: 8. The germline gives CDR1 SGHRS, CDR2 YFSETQ. The DNA of the CDR3 is TGCGCCAGCAGCCCCCTGGGGGGGTGGACAGATACGCAGTATTTT. Residues: CASSPLGGWTDTQYF.

Only one count was recorded for this clone. CDR3 sequence: CATSGRGNEQFF. CDR3 bases: TGTGCCACCAGTGGGAGGGGCAATGAGCAGTTCTTC. The chain uses TRBV24-1 and TRBJ2-1, with D perhaps matching TRBD2 (6 bases). Trimming took 5 bases from V and 6 from J, leaving 7 bases between them. Germline V CDR1 and CDR2: KGHDR, SFDVKD. The length of the CDR3 is 12 residues.

The CDR3 sequence is CASIGTETYGYTF. The CDR3 DNA sequence: TGTGCCAGCATAGGGACAGAGACCTATGGCTACACCTTC. V is TRBV2 and J is TRBJ1-2; 7 bases are a match to TRBD1. Germline V gene lookup returns CDR1 SNHLY and CDR2 FYNNEI. V lost 7 bases, J lost 4 bases, and 6 bases stayed unmatched. The CDR3 loop spans 13 amino acids. The entire variable domain, with the rest obtained from reference TRBV2 and TRBJ1-2, is as follows: EPEVTQTPSHQVTQMGQEVILRCVPISNHLYFYWYRQILGQKVEFLVSFYNNEISEKSEIFDDQFSVERPDGSNFTLKIRSTKLEDSAMYFCASIGTETYGYTFGSGTRLTVV.

There are a few counts of this clone. The gene calls are TRBV12-2 and TRBJ2-1; the D segment call TRBD2 is taken from the table without a DNA check. TRBV12-2 is tagged as a pseudogene. The CDR3 runs to 15 residues. CDR3: CASRARLVFLNEQFF. The CDR3 DNA sequence: TGTGCAAGTCGCGCGAGACTAGTTTTCCTCAATGAGCAGTTCTTC.

J is TRBJ2-6 and V is TRBV4-2; no clear D gene. Trimming removed 0 bases from V and 2 bases from J, with 5 bases in between. Germline CDR1 reads LGHNA; CDR2 reads YNFKEQ. This CDR3 contains 15 residues. CDR3: CASSQESTGANVLTF. The CDR3 bases are TGTGCCAGCAGCCAAGAGAGTACTGGGGCCAACGTCCTGACTTTC.

The rearrangement uses TRBV6-5 and TRBJ2-1; the match to TRBD2 covers 9 bases. Per germline, CDR1 MNHEY and CDR2 SVGAGI. V shed 6 bases, J shed 3 bases, and the junction held 6 bases outside the gene matches. The CDR3 loop spans 15 amino acids. CDR3 in DNA: TGTGCCAGCAGCAGGACTAGCGCACTCTACAATGAGCAGTTCTTC. It is translated as CASSRTSALYNEQFF.

The chain joins TRBV7-2 to TRBJ2-7, with D possibly matching TRBD1 (6 bases). This CDR3 has 14 amino acids. The germline V gene has CDR1 SGHTA and CDR2 FQGNSA. Trimming took off 2 bases at V and 4 bases at J, with 12 bases between the two ends. This CDR3 reads CASSLRDTYYEQYF. The CDR3 DNA sequence: TGTGCCAGCAGCTTAAGGGACACCTATTACGAGCAGTACTTC.

Note on this clone: Relative to the germline gene, one junction end is altered; a read error may explain this. This chain connects TRBV4-1 to TRBJ1-3; unclear D gene. Per germline, CDR1 MGHRA and CDR2 YSYEKL. CDR3 length equals 15 residues. CDR3 nucleotides: TGCGCCAGCAGCCAATTTGCAAGGTCCCCGGCCGTACAAACATTT. Translation: CASSQFARSPAVQTF.

This chain joins TRBV10-3 and TRBJ1-3; no definite D call. The germline V gene has CDR1 ENHRY and CDR2 SYGVKD. The CDR3 is 16 residues long. The V and J ends lost 0 bases and 0 bases respectively, with 9 bases between them. The CDR3 sequence is CAISESLATSGNTIYF. The CDR3 bases are TGTGCCATCAGTGAGTCGTTGGCTACCTCTGGAAACACCATATATTTT.

This sequence joins TRBV5-1 and TRBJ2-1; TRBD2 is a possible D gene (5 bases). The CDR3 length is 16 residues. The V end lost 4 bases, the J end lost 3 bases, and 17 bases lay between the germline ends. Germline V gives CDR1 SGHRS, CDR2 YFSETQ. DNA of the CDR3: TGCGCCAGCAGCCCGGCGGTGGCGGCGGGCTACAATGAGCAGTTCTTC. This translates into CASSPAVAAGYNEQFF.

The chain combines TRBV7-9 with TRBJ2-3; possibly TRBD2 for D (5 bases). Trimming shortened V by 1 base and J by 4 bases, and 12 bases separated the two germline ends. Germline CDR1 reads SEHNR; CDR2 reads FQNEAQ (reference sequence). This CDR3 has 15 amino acids. CDR3 sequence: CASSLVGISADTQYF. CDR3 coding DNA: TGTGCCAGCAGCTTAGTCGGGATAAGCGCAGATACGCAGTATTTT.

The V and J genes are TRBV11-3 and TRBJ2-3; 8 nucleotides agree with TRBD2. The ends lost 5 bases at V and 7 bases at J; junction bases unmatched: 11. The CDR3 has 15 amino acids. Looked up from germline, CDR1 is SGHNT and CDR2 is YENEEA. CDR3 sequence reads: CASSPGGGTVNTQYF. The CDR3 DNA reads as TGTGCCAGCAGCCCCGGGGGGGGAACGGTCAATACGCAGTATTTT. The full variable domain, completed using reference TRBV11-3 and TRBJ2-3, is EAGVVQSPRYKIIEKKQPVAFWCNPISGHNTLYWYLQNLGQGPELLIRYENEEAVDDSQLPKDRFSAERLKGVDSTLKIQPAELGDSAVYLCASSPGGGTVNTQYFGPGTRLTVL.

This clone was detected only once. This sequence joins TRBV18 and TRBJ2-1; TRBD1 agrees at 9 bases. The CDR3 covers 14 residues. The germline CDR1 and CDR2 sequences are KGHSH and LQKENI. V gave up 2 bases and J gave up 6 bases; unmatched junction bases: 2. DNA of the CDR3: TGTGCCAGCTCACCAGAGACAGGGGGCAATGAGCAGTTCTTC. It specifies CASSPETGGNEQFF.

The chain has TRBV4-2 and TRBJ2-1; D is uncertain. In germline, CDR1 is LGHNA, CDR2 YNFKEQ. This CDR3 region has 17 residues. With 0 bases removed from V and 4 bases from J, the gap between germline ends came to 16 bases. The CDR3 sequence is CASSQESWQVGYNEQFF. The CDR3 DNA is TGTGCCAGCAGCCAAGAGTCATGGCAGGTCGGATACAATGAGCAGTTCTTC.

DNA of the CDR3: TGTGCCAGCAGCGTGGACCCCACAGATACGCAGTATTTT. This gives the protein CASSVDPTDTQYF. The genes are TRBV9 and TRBJ2-3; no reliable D call. Germline CDR1 is SGDLS and CDR2 is YYNGEE. Trimming stripped 2 bases from V and 2 bases from J, with 6 bases between. The length of the CDR3 is 13 residues. Drawing the rest from reference TRBV9 and TRBJ2-3, the complete variable domain is DSGVTQTPKHLITATGQRVTLRCSPRSGDLSVYWYQQSLDQGLQFLIQYYNGEERAKGNILERFSAQQFPDLHSELNLSSLELGDSALYFCASSVDPTDTQYFGPGTRLTVL.

The chain employs TRBV7-2 and TRBJ2-7; 10 nucleotides line up with TRBD2. The ends lost 7 bases at V and 2 bases at J; junction bases unmatched: 8. Germline values: CDR1 SGHTA, CDR2 FQGNSA. The CDR3 runs to 15 residues. The CDR3 DNA follows: TGTGCCAGCACGCCTCAAGCGGGGGGGACCTACGAGCAGTACTTC. Encoded protein: CASTPQAGGTYEQYF.

The V gene is TRBV7-3, the J gene TRBJ2-4; D call uncertain. Trimming left V 2 bases short and J 9 bases short, with 20 bases between. CDR3 size: 16 residues. From germline, CDR1 is SGHTA and CDR2 FQGTGA. CDR3 amino acids: CASSLVGGGTGGIQYF. The CDR3 nucleotides are TGTGCCAGCAGCTTAGTGGGTGGTGGCACGGGCGGCATTCAGTACTTC.

The V gene is TRBV4-2, the J gene TRBJ2-6; D ambiguous. Trimming removed 3 bases from V and 0 bases from J, with 18 bases in between. Germline V lookup: CDR1 LGHNA, CDR2 YNFKEQ. The CDR3 runs to 19 residues. CDR3 in amino acids: CASSQGIDAARSGANVLTF. The CDR3 DNA follows: TGTGCCAGCAGCCAGGGAATCGATGCCGCCCGCTCTGGGGCCAACGTCCTGACTTTC.

This clone has a handful of counts. The V and J genes are TRBV12-5 and TRBJ2-7; TRBD1 or TRBD2 may be the D gene (6 bases each). CDR1 LGHNT and CDR2 FRNRAP come from the germline V gene. V was shortened by 0 bases and J by 3 bases, with 15 bases between the two germline ends. The CDR3 is 16 amino acids. The CDR3 loop reads CASGLVPWRGNYEQYF. The DNA for the CDR3 is TGTGCTAGTGGTTTGGTACCGTGGAGGGGGAACTACGAGCAGTACTTC. The full variable domain, with the rest looked up from reference TRBV12-5 and TRBJ2-7, is DARVTQTPRHKVTEMGQEVTMRCQPILGHNTVFWYRQTMMQGLELLAYFRNRAPLDDSGMPKDRFSAEMPDATLATLKIQPSEPRDSAVYFCASGLVPWRGNYEQYFGPGTRLTVT.

The chain links TRBV7-9 to TRBJ1-2; a possible D gene is TRBD1 (5 bases). The V end was cut by 5 bases, the J end by 8 bases, with 15 bases between. Per germline, CDR1 SEHNR and CDR2 FQNEAQ (reference sequence). The CDR3 covers 13 residues. Here the CDR3 DNA reads TGTGCCAGCAGCCTTATGACAGATGCAGGCTACACCTTC. Translating gives CASSLMTDAGYTF.

The chain carries TRBV18 and TRBJ1-2; the D gene is possibly TRBD1 (6 bases). The CDR3 consists of 16 residues. CDR1 and CDR2 (germline): KGHSH, LQKENI. Trimming pared 0 bases from V and 5 bases from J, leaving 16 bases between. CDR3 nucleotide sequence: TGTGCCAGCTCACCACCGGGGGCCGGTTTTTCTTATGGCTACACCTTC. Translating it yields CASSPPGAGFSYGYTF.

The J gene is TRBJ1-2, the V gene TRBV15; TRBD1 matches at 10 bases. The CDR3 covers 15 residues. The V gene end was trimmed by 3 bases and the J gene end by 8 bases; junction bases not matched to a gene: 9. In germline, CDR1 is LNHNV, CDR2 YYDKDF (reference sequence). The CDR3, as DNA: TGTGCCACCAGCAGGTTCGACAGGGGGCGCGCCGGCTACACCTTC. Its translation: CATSRFDRGRAGYTF.

V and J are TRBV21-1 and TRBJ1-2. TRBV21-1 constitutes a pseudogene. This CDR3 is 13 amino acids long. The CDR3 loop reads CASSKLGGDGYTF. The DNA for the CDR3 is TGTGCCAGCAGCAAATTGGGGGGGGATGGCTACACCTTC.

CDR3 in DNA: TGTGCCACCCACCCCCTCGACAGGGTCAACTACGAGCAGTACTTC. Translation gives CATHPLDRVNYEQYF. The chain joins TRBV5-4 to TRBJ2-7; 7 positions match TRBD1. V lost 9 bases, J lost 3 bases, and 15 bases stayed unmatched. The CDR3 is 15 amino acids. CDR1 SGHNT and CDR2 YYREEE come from the germline V gene (reference sequence). Complete variable domain (other parts from reference TRBV5-4 and TRBJ2-7): ETGVTQSPTHLIKTRGQQVTLRCSSQSGHNTVSWYQQALGQGPQFIFQYYREEENGRGNFPPRFSGLQFPNYSSELNVNALELDDSALYLCATHPLDRVNYEQYFGPGTRLTVT.

The rearrangement joins TRBV2 to TRBJ1-6; TRBD1 matches 9 bases. CDR1 is SNHLY, CDR2 FYNNEI, per germline. Trimming removed 5 bases from V and 5 bases from J; junction bases left unmatched: 7. The CDR3 sequence is 16 residues long. The CDR3 reads CASSFDRGGNNSPLHF. The CDR3, as DNA: TGTGCCAGCAGTTTTGACAGGGGGGGAAATAATTCACCCCTCCACTTT.

This sequence joins TRBV7-8 and TRBJ1-4; TRBD1 matches 7 bases. This CDR3 has 15 residues. V lost 4 bases to trimming and J lost 4 bases; unmatched junction nucleotides: 6. Germline V lookup: CDR1 SGHVS, CDR2 FQNEAQ. CDR3 in amino acids: CASSYGDSFNEKLFF. The CDR3 DNA is TGTGCCAGCAGCTACGGGGACAGCTTTAATGAAAAACTGTTTTTT.

V and J are TRBV5-1 and TRBJ1-5; no clear D gene. Trimming took 0 bases from V and 5 from J, leaving 12 bases between them. Germline values: CDR1 SGHRS, CDR2 YFSETQ. The CDR3 is 15 amino acids. The CDR3 DNA reads TGCGCCAGCAGCTTGGATGGGGTAGGCCATCAGCCCCAGCATTTT. This sequence encodes CASSLDGVGHQPQHF.